Included here is one TCR beta chain sequence, with context. The V and J ends lost 6 bases and 6 bases respectively, with 15 bases between them. This CDR3 has 12 amino acids. The germline V gene encodes CDR1 SQVTM and CDR2 ANQGSEA. Sequencing was performed with immunoSEQ multiplex PCR; in TCRdb, only in-frame clones are kept and a portion is missing. This table holds tens of thousands of clones, around nine tenths found once. This record comes from a study of T cell changes during pregnancy in multiple sclerosis. This chain joins TRBV29-1 and TRBJ2-7; D is perhaps TRBD2 (5 bases). The sequence was collected from a female donor with multiple sclerosis, enrolled in a pregnancy study. The sample was CD8+ T cells from peripheral blood mononuclear cells, taken in the first trimester of pregnancy. In DNA, the CDR3 is TGCAGCGTGGGGATCGACGGGATCGAGCAGTACTTC. This translates into CSVGIDGIEQYF.